The 10 T cell receptor beta chains below were found in one sample sequenced in a study of Ad26.COV2.S vaccination and SARS-CoV-2 variants. The protocol was immunoSEQ multiplex PCR, while the TCRdb copy is restricted to in-frame clones and leaves out a portion. Found here are a few hundred thousand clones, about four fifths of them singletons; the top ten hold just under 7.5%. The treatment: around 19 received Ad26.COV2.S at low or high dose, single or two shots; about five received placebo; per-sample allocation not given. Sampling was done on day 63 after the first vaccine or placebo injection. Sequencing used peripheral blood, obtained in a trial of Ad26.COV2.S vaccine versus placebo. Source of these receptors: a person aged 18-60 years who received the Ad26.COV2.S COVID-19 vaccine or a placebo.

J is TRBJ1-2 and V is TRBV10-3; D unresolved. The CDR3 extends over 13 amino acids. Germline V gene lookup returns CDR1 ENHRY and CDR2 SYGVKD. Trimming removed 0 bases at V and 8 bases at J, with 10 bases between. In nucleotides, the CDR3 is TGTGCCATCAGTGAGTCCGGCGGACGAGGCTACACCTTC. As protein: CAISESGGRGYTF.

V gene TRBV7-6 combines with J gene TRBJ2-5, with 7 bases that match TRBD2. The V segment lost 8 bases and the J segment 4 bases; nucleotides outside the gene matches: 10. This CDR3 contains 14 residues. Germline-derived CDR1 and CDR2 are SGHVS and FNYEAQ. The CDR3 nucleotides are TGTGCCAGCCACCGGGAGGCCGTACGAGAGACCCAGTACTTC. It yields the protein CASHREAVRETQYF.

The V gene is TRBV5-4, the J gene TRBJ2-7; a weak D match, TRBD2 (5 bases). This CDR3 is built from 13 residues. Trimming removed 0 bases at V and 4 bases at J, with 8 bases between. Germline assignment: CDR1 SGHNT and CDR2 YYREEE (reference sequence). The DNA of the CDR3 is TGTGCCAGCAGCTTGGGAGGGAGATACGAGCAGTACTTC. It codes for CASSLGGRYEQYF.

About this clone: At the DNA level, this CDR3 is encoded by other sequences in the same sample as well. The chain recombines TRBV6-5 with TRBJ2-7; the D gene could be TRBD1 or TRBD2 (5 bases each). Germline CDR1 and CDR2: MNHEY and SVGAGI. This CDR3 comprises 13 residues. The ends were cut back, 6 bases at V and 2 bases at J, with 11 bases in the middle. This chain's CDR3 is CASRRTGPYEQYF. CDR3 DNA sequence: TGTGCCAGCAGACGGACGGGGCCCTACGAGCAGTACTTC.

Here the CDR3 reads CASSSQGTNSPLHF. As DNA, the CDR3 is TGTGCCAGCAGCTCTCAGGGTACTAATTCACCCCTCCACTTT. The chain uses TRBV7-2 and TRBJ1-6, with a tentative D call TRBD1 (5 bases). Trimming pared 4 bases from V and 6 bases from J, leaving 10 bases between. The CDR3 has 14 amino acids. CDR1 is SGHTA and CDR2 is FQGNSA in the germline V gene.

The genes are TRBV27 and TRBJ1-4; TRBD1 is a possible D gene (5 bases). V lost 3 bases and J 11 bases, leaving 16 bases between the germline ends. CDR1 is MNHEY, CDR2 SMNVEV, per germline (reference sequence). The CDR3 consists of 14 residues. The CDR3 nucleotides read TGTGCCAGCAGTTTGCGTCCGGGACCCGATAAACTGTTTTTT. This gives the protein CASSLRPGPDKLFF.

This chain connects TRBV5-1 to TRBJ2-6; TRBD2 aligns across 7 bases. With V trimmed by 0 bases and J by 2 bases, 2 bases remained unmatched. CDR3 size: 16 residues. CDR1 SGHRS and CDR2 YFSETQ come from the germline V gene. The CDR3 spells CASSLVAGAGANVLTF. Written as DNA, the CDR3 is TGCGCCAGCAGCTTGGTTGCGGGGGCTGGGGCCAACGTCCTGACTTTC.

The rearrangement links TRBV9 to TRBJ1-5; 7 bases agree with TRBD1. Trimming at V came to 0 bases and at J to 7 bases, leaving 7 bases not matched to a gene. CDR3 length equals 15 residues. Germline V gives CDR1 SGDLS, CDR2 YYNGEE. The CDR3 protein is CASSVDTGAGQPQHF. For the CDR3, the DNA is TGTGCCAGCAGCGTAGACACAGGGGCCGGGCAGCCCCAGCATTTT. The full variable domain, rest sourced from reference TRBV9 and TRBJ1-5, is DSGVTQTPKHLITATGQRVTLRCSPRSGDLSVYWYQQSLDQGLQFLIQYYNGEERAKGNILERFSAQQFPDLHSELNLSSLELGDSALYFCASSVDTGAGQPQHFGDGTRLSIL.

The chain combines TRBV11-3 with TRBJ2-3; 7 positions agree with TRBD2. The CDR3 is made up of 14 amino acids. Germline loops: CDR1 SGHNT, CDR2 YENEEA. V dropped 10 bases and J dropped 9; count of bases not matched to a gene: 16. The CDR3, as DNA: TGTGCCACCCGGCAAGGGCGGGAGAGGGCCACGCAGTATTTT. Translation: CATRQGRERATQYF.

This CDR3 reads CASSSVSYEQYF. Written as DNA, the CDR3 is TGTGCCAGCTCCAGTGTTTCCTACGAGCAGTACTTC. The chain is built from TRBV18 and TRBJ2-7, with D uncertain. The CDR3 extends over 12 amino acids. CDR1 KGHSH and CDR2 LQKENI come from the germline V gene. The V end was cut by 6 bases, the J end by 1 base, with 7 bases between.